What follows are 27 T cell receptor beta chains derived from one specimen sequenced in a study of neoadjuvant anti-PD-1 for oral cavity cancer. Documented time point: after neoadjuvant nivolumab, at surgical resection. TCRdb's table, derived via immunoSEQ multiplex PCR, lists solely in-frame clones and lacks some. The sample holds more than 11,000 clones, roughly 70% seen once. The material was PBMCs, obtained after nivolumab (anti-PD-1) treatment. Receptors were obtained from a person between 40 and 85 years old with oral cavity squamous cell carcinoma.

The rearrangement joins TRBV6-1 to TRBJ2-1; 9 nucleotides agree with TRBD2. Germline lookup yields CDR1 MNHNS and CDR2 SASEGT. The CDR3 is made up of 18 amino acids. Trimming at V came to 2 bases and at J to 3 bases, leaving 11 bases not matched to a gene. CDR3 nucleotides: TGTGCCAGCAGTGAAAGGATTTCTAGCGGGGACCTCTACAATGAGCAGTTCTTC. Encoded protein: CASSERISSGDLYNEQFF.

In this sample, this clone turned up once. This chain uses TRBV30 with TRBJ1-2; unclear D gene. The V gene's germline CDR1 is GTSNPN and CDR2 SVGIG (reference sequence). This CDR3 comprises 14 residues. The germline V and J ends were trimmed by 0 bases and 7 bases, with 15 bases remaining between them. The CDR3 spells CAWSVLGRSLGYTF. The CDR3 nucleotides are TGTGCCTGGAGTGTACTAGGCAGATCTCTTGGCTACACCTTC. Based on the CDR3 plus reference TRBV30 and TRBJ1-2, the full variable domain is SQTIHQWPATLVQPVGSPLSLECTVEGTSNPNLYWYRQAAGRGLQLLFYSVGIGQISSEVPQNLSASRPQDRQFILSSKKLLLSDSGFYLCAWSVLGRSLGYTFGSGTRLTVV.

The gene calls are TRBV6-6 and TRBJ1-4; D is undetermined. Per germline, CDR1 MNHNY and CDR2 SVGAGI (reference sequence). V dropped 3 bases and J dropped 2 bases, with 7 bases sitting between them. The CDR3 sequence is 14 residues long. The DNA for the CDR3 is TGTGCCAGCAGTTATGGCAGCACTAATGAAAAACTGTTTTTT. As protein: CASSYGSTNEKLFF.

The rearrangement links TRBV10-3 to TRBJ2-3, with 9 bases aligning to TRBD2. The ends lost 5 bases at V and 2 bases at J; junction bases unmatched: 5. Per germline, CDR1 ENHRY and CDR2 SYGVKD. The CDR3 has 15 amino acids. CDR3 nucleotides: TGTGCCATCAGTCCCGGGACTAGCCCCACAGATACGCAGTATTTT. Protein sequence: CAISPGTSPTDTQYF.

The chain combines TRBV12-1 with TRBJ1-5. TRBV12-1 is a pseudogene locus. CDR3 size: 14 residues. Here the CDR3 DNA reads TGTGCCAGCAGCTTGGCCAGGAGTAATCAGTCCCAGCATTTT. As protein: CASSLARSNQSQHF.

The chain links TRBV10-3 to TRBJ2-5; possibly TRBD1 for D (6 bases). Between the trimmed V and J ends, which lost 4 bases and 2 bases, there was a span of 11 bases. The germline V gene encodes CDR1 ENHRY and CDR2 SYGVKD. The CDR3 covers 14 residues. CDR3 sequence reads: CAISGTGSQETQYF. The CDR3 nucleotides are TGTGCCATCAGTGGTACAGGGAGTCAAGAGACCCAGTACTTC.

The chain couples TRBV10-3 to TRBJ2-4; the D gene is possibly TRBD1 (6 bases). The CDR3 contains 16 residues. Germline V gives CDR1 ENHRY, CDR2 SYGVKD. The ends were cut back, 5 bases at V and 0 bases at J, with 14 bases in the middle. As DNA, the CDR3 is TGTGCCATCAGTACGGGACAACTATCAGCCAAAAACATTCAGTACTTC. Translated, it gives CAISTGQLSAKNIQYF.

This sequence joins TRBV5-6 and TRBJ2-5; D possibly corresponds to TRBD2 (5 bases). Trimming cost V 6 bases and J 2 bases, with 17 bases left between them. The CDR3 contains 15 residues. Germline assignment: CDR1 SGHDT and CDR2 YYEEEE. The CDR3 nucleotides are TGTGCCAGCACCGATGAAAACGGGGATCAAGAGACCCAGTACTTC. This sequence encodes CASTDENGDQETQYF. Full variable domain (remainder filled in from reference TRBV5-6 and TRBJ2-5): DAGVTQSPTHLIKTRGQQVTLRCSPKSGHDTVSWYQQALGQGPQFIFQYYEEEERQRGNFPDRFSGHQFPNYSSELNVNALLLGDSALYLCASTDENGDQETQYFGPGTRLLVL.

The chain couples TRBV5-1 to TRBJ1-3; 7 positions match TRBD1. The germline V gene encodes CDR1 SGHRS and CDR2 YFSETQ. This CDR3 has 17 residues. V lost 0 bases and J lost 0; bases outside the gene matches: 6. CDR3 nucleotides: TGCGCCAGCAGCTTGGGGGGGACAGACCCCTCTGGAAACACCATATATTTT. Amino acids: CASSLGGTDPSGNTIYF.

The chain couples TRBV10-3 to TRBJ2-1; the match to TRBD2 covers 10 bases. The CDR3 contains 15 residues. Germline V gene data show CDR1 as ENHRY and CDR2 as SYGVKD. After removal of 0 bases from V and 10 bases from J, the junction contained 6 bases not matched to a gene. The DNA of the CDR3 is TGTGCCATCAGTGAGTCAGGTAGCGGGAGGAAGGAGCAGTTCTTC. The encoded protein is CAISESGSGRKEQFF.

This clone came up once. The chain employs TRBV30 and TRBJ1-1, with D uncertain. V shed 5 bases and J shed 4 bases, with 14 bases lying between them. The CDR3 has 13 residues. Per the germline V gene, CDR1 is GTSNPN and CDR2 is SVGIG (reference sequence). This chain's CDR3 is CAWGRGSATEAFF. The CDR3 nucleotides are TGTGCCTGGGGCAGAGGGTCCGCCACTGAAGCTTTCTTT.

The chain recombines TRBV28 with TRBJ1-3; D is ambiguous. CDR1 is MDHEN, CDR2 SYDVKM, per germline. Trimming took 3 bases from V and 0 from J, leaving 12 bases between them. The CDR3 has 16 amino acids. CDR3 region: CASSLSWTISGNTIYF. In DNA form, the CDR3 reads TGTGCCAGCAGTTTGAGCTGGACGATCTCTGGAAACACCATATATTTT.

The gene calls are TRBV10-3 and TRBJ2-3, with D hard to call. CDR1 is ENHRY and CDR2 is SYGVKD in the germline V gene. V lost 3 bases to trimming and J lost 3 bases, with 13 bases between them. The CDR3 has 15 amino acids. In DNA form, the CDR3 reads TGTGCCATCAGTGACCTCTTGATAACGACAGATACGCAGTATTTT. As protein: CAISDLLITTDTQYF.

This chain joins TRBV4-1 and TRBJ2-7; 10 bases map to TRBD1. CDR1 and CDR2 from the germline V gene are MGHRA and YSYEKL. The trim removed 4 bases at V and 1 base at J, leaving 4 bases unmatched. The CDR3 has 15 amino acids. CDR3 sequence (DNA): TGCGCCAGCAGCCGGGGACAGGGGTTGTCCTACGAGCAGTACTTC. It is translated as CASSRGQGLSYEQYF.

This clone was seen once. The V and J genes are TRBV6-5 and TRBJ1-6; D is undetermined. V was clipped by 2 bases and J by 6 bases, with 8 bases between them. CDR3 length: 14 amino acids. Germline CDR1 reads MNHEY; CDR2 reads SVGAGI. CDR3 in amino acids: CASSYGPLNSPLHF. For the CDR3, the DNA is TGTGCCAGCAGTTACGGGCCCCTTAATTCACCCCTCCACTTT.

This clone was found once. The chain joins TRBV6-1 to TRBJ2-5; 7 bases align to TRBD2. With V trimmed by 5 bases and J by 9 bases, 3 bases remained unmatched. The CDR3 covers 11 residues. Germline V CDR1 and CDR2: MNHNS, SASEGT. This CDR3 is CASSYGGSQYF. The CDR3 DNA is TGTGCCAGCAGTTACGGGGGGTCCCAGTACTTC.

This chain links TRBV30 with TRBJ2-5; 12 bases align to TRBD2. V lost 0 bases, J lost 6 bases, and 5 bases stayed unmatched. The CDR3 has 15 residues. In germline, CDR1 is GTSNPN, CDR2 SVGIG (reference sequence). The DNA for the CDR3 is TGTGCCTGGAGTGTATTTGGACTAGCGGGGCAGACCCAGTACTTC. This sequence encodes CAWSVFGLAGQTQYF. Together with reference TRBV30 and TRBJ2-5, the CDR3 gives the full variable domain: SQTIHQWPATLVQPVGSPLSLECTVEGTSNPNLYWYRQAAGRGLQLLFYSVGIGQISSEVPQNLSASRPQDRQFILSSKKLLLSDSGFYLCAWSVFGLAGQTQYFGPGTRLLVL.

This chain joins TRBV15 and TRBJ2-1; 8 bases are shared with TRBD2. V shed 2 bases, J shed 3 bases, and the junction held 6 bases outside the gene matches. The CDR3 sequence is 16 residues long. CDR1 LNHNV and CDR2 YYDKDF come from the germline V gene (reference sequence). The CDR3 region is CATSRSAGVNYNEQFF. The CDR3 DNA sequence: TGTGCCACCAGCAGATCAGCGGGAGTTAACTACAATGAGCAGTTCTTC. Full variable domain (remainder filled in from reference TRBV15 and TRBJ2-1): DAMVIQNPRYQVTQFGKPVTLSCSQTLNHNVMYWYQQKSSQAPKLLFHYYDKDFNNEADTPDNFQSRRPNTSFCFLDIRSPGLGDTAMYLCATSRSAGVNYNEQFFGPGTRLTVL.

This clone was seen only a few times. The genes are TRBV18 and TRBJ1-1, with a weak D call TRBD1 (6 bases). V lost 4 bases, J lost 6 bases, and 21 bases lay in between. The length of the CDR3 is 16 residues. Germline CDR1 is KGHSH and CDR2 is LQKENI. The CDR3: CASSLIFEGDVAEAFF. The CDR3 DNA follows: TGTGCCAGCTCACTCATATTTGAGGGGGATGTCGCTGAAGCTTTCTTT.

This chain links TRBV29-1 with TRBJ1-1; D is ambiguous. CDR1 is SQVTM, CDR2 ANQGSEA, per germline. The CDR3 contains 13 residues. The V and J ends lost 7 bases and 2 bases respectively, with 14 bases between them. This CDR3 reads CSAAGSLNTEAFF. Written as DNA, the CDR3 is TGCAGCGCCGCCGGTTCTTTAAACACTGAAGCTTTCTTT.

The rearrangement links TRBV5-1 to TRBJ1-4, with unresolved D. The V gene's germline CDR1 is SGHRS and CDR2 YFSETQ. Trimming removed 2 bases from V and 5 bases from J, with 7 bases in between. The CDR3 is 13 amino acids. DNA for the CDR3: TGCGCCAGCAGCTTCCCACCGAATGAAAAACTGTTTTTT. Its translation is CASSFPPNEKLFF.

The chain carries TRBV7-9 and TRBJ2-1; perhaps TRBD2 as D (5 bases). The CDR3 sequence is 12 residues long. In germline, CDR1 is SEHNR, CDR2 FQNEAQ (reference sequence). The V and J ends lost 1 base and 9 bases respectively, with 7 bases between them. The CDR3 here is CASSLVSAEQFF. Here the CDR3 DNA reads TGTGCCAGCAGCTTAGTTAGCGCTGAGCAGTTCTTC.

This clone was seen only a few times. This chain connects TRBV30 to TRBJ2-4, with D unresolved. Germline-derived CDR1 and CDR2 are GTSNPN and SVGIG (reference sequence). The CDR3 loop spans 13 amino acids. The V gene lost 4 bases and the J gene lost 4 bases, with 11 bases spanning the gap. The CDR3 here is CAWTSNIKNIQYF. CDR3 bases: TGTGCCTGGACTTCGAACATTAAAAACATTCAGTACTTC.

The rearrangement links TRBV6-5 to TRBJ2-5; the match to TRBD1 covers 9 bases. The CDR3 is 14 amino acids. In germline, CDR1 is MNHEY, CDR2 SVGAGI. Germline trimming cut 5 bases from V and 5 bases from J; bases unmatched to any gene: 6. CDR3 residues: CASSQQGARETQYF. CDR3 in DNA: TGTGCCAGCAGTCAACAGGGGGCCAGGGAGACCCAGTACTTC.

The chain carries TRBV21-1 and TRBJ2-7; the table calls TRBD2, which could not be checked here. TRBV21-1 counts as a pseudogene. The CDR3 sequence is 16 residues long. The DNA of the CDR3 is TGTGCCAGCAGCAAAGGGGAGGGATATAGAACCTACGAGCAGTACTTC. It is translated as CASSKGEGYRTYEQYF.

The CDR3 region has the DNA TGTGCCTGGGAGGGGACAGGGGGCTACAATGAGCAGTTCTTC. Encoded protein: CAWEGTGGYNEQFF. This sequence joins TRBV30 and TRBJ2-1; 11 nucleotides line up with TRBD1. With 5 bases clipped from V and 3 bases from J, the junction kept 3 bases outside the gene matches. Germline V gives CDR1 GTSNPN, CDR2 SVGIG (reference sequence). There are 14 residues in the CDR3.

The chain recombines TRBV6-5 with TRBJ1-4; 10 bases match TRBD1. Germline V gene lookup returns CDR1 MNHEY and CDR2 SVGAGI. This CDR3 is 16 amino acids long. V was pared by 0 bases and J by 8 bases, with 6 bases of the junction left unmatched. CDR3 amino acids: CASSYSAGTGDEKLFF. As DNA, the CDR3 is TGTGCCAGCAGTTACTCGGCCGGGACAGGGGACGAAAAACTGTTTTTT.